These 24 T cell receptor beta chains came from one sample sequenced in a study of cytomegalovirus exposure and HLA in healthy donors. Vbeta (60) and Jbeta (13) primers were used in the PCR. Measured with immunoSEQ multiplex PCR; TCRdb has only the in-frame clones, and not every one. The sample carries roughly 75,000 clones, 70% to 85% recorded once. The material sequenced was PBMCs. The receptors stem from an older man in good health and CMV-seropositive.

This clone was counted once. The V call is TRBV4-3, the J call TRBJ1-2; 8 positions agree with TRBD1. The germline gives CDR1 LGHNA, CDR2 YSLEER. The CDR3 sequence is 15 residues long. V gave up 3 bases and J gave up 7 bases; unmatched junction bases: 10. In DNA form, the CDR3 reads TGCGCCAGCAGCCAGGAGGACCAGGGGGCGAGTGGCTACACCTTC. Protein product: CASSQEDQGASGYTF.

V and J are TRBV6-1 and TRBJ2-7, with D possibly matching TRBD1 (6 bases). The CDR3 covers 15 residues. The V gene's germline CDR1 is MNHNS and CDR2 SASEGT. V dropped 5 bases and J dropped 7 bases, with 21 bases sitting between them. CDR3 bases: TGTGCCAGCAGTCCCCCCGACAGGCCTTCGGGGGAGCAGTACTTC. As protein: CASSPPDRPSGEQYF.

This chain joins TRBV25-1 and TRBJ1-2; 7 positions agree with TRBD1. With V trimmed by 3 bases and J by 8 bases, 12 bases remained unmatched. CDR1 and CDR2 (germline): MGHDK, SYGVNS. The CDR3 has 15 residues. The CDR3 nucleotides read TGTGCCAGCAGTGAGAGGGGGCTAGCGATGGGAGGCTACACCTTC. Protein product: CASSERGLAMGGYTF.

The chain uses TRBV28 and TRBJ2-5, with TRBD1 as a possible D gene (5 bases). In germline, CDR1 is MDHEN, CDR2 SYDVKM. This CDR3 spans 15 amino acids. V was pared by 2 bases and J by 4 bases, with 14 bases between. The CDR3 protein is CASSLGPGRLETQYF. The CDR3 region has the DNA TGTGCCAGCAGTTTAGGTCCAGGGCGGTTAGAGACCCAGTACTTC.

The chain couples TRBV4-1 to TRBJ1-1; TRBD1 matches at 7 bases. The CDR3 is made up of 15 amino acids. Germline loops: CDR1 MGHRA, CDR2 YSYEKL. The ends lost 5 bases at V and 1 base at J; junction bases unmatched: 7. CDR3 sequence: CASSYGQDWNTEAFF. CDR3 sequence (DNA): TGCGCCAGCAGCTACGGACAGGACTGGAACACTGAAGCTTTCTTT.

The J gene is TRBJ1-5, the V gene TRBV4-1; D uncertain. Per germline, CDR1 MGHRA and CDR2 YSYEKL. The CDR3 consists of 13 residues. Trimming pared 3 bases from V and 4 bases from J, leaving 7 bases between. As DNA, the CDR3 is TGCGCCAGCAGCCACGAGATTAATCAGCCCCAGCATTTT. Amino acid sequence: CASSHEINQPQHF.

This clone was picked up one time. This chain uses TRBV7-2 with TRBJ1-6, with D uncertain. In germline, CDR1 is SGHTA, CDR2 FQGNSA. The ends were cut back, 3 bases at V and 8 bases at J, with 11 bases in the middle. The length of the CDR3 is 14 residues. CDR3 nucleotide sequence: TGTGCCAGCAGCTTGTATATTAGTGATTCACCCCTCCACTTT. Protein product: CASSLYISDSPLHF. The whole variable domain, remainder taken from reference TRBV7-2 and TRBJ1-6, is GAGVSQSPSNKVTEKGKDVELRCDPISGHTALYWYRQSLGQGLEFLIYFQGNSAPDKSGLPSDRFSAERTGGSVSTLTIQRTQQEDSAVYLCASSLYISDSPLHFGNGTRLTVT.

The chain links TRBV11-2 to TRBJ2-5, with TRBD1 matching 9 bases. The DNA end favors TRBJ2-7, so the J call may be wrong. There are 13 residues in the CDR3. CDR1 is SGHAT and CDR2 is FQNNGV in the germline V gene. The DNA of the CDR3 is TGTGCCAGCAGCCGGGGACAGGGAGGCGAGCAGTACTTC. Protein sequence: CASSRGQGGEQYF.

DNA of the CDR3: TGTGCCAGCCCAACCGCGCAGGGGCGACACGAGCAGTACTTC. The encoded protein is CASPTAQGRHEQYF. This chain uses TRBV6-4 with TRBJ2-7, with TRBD1 as a possible D gene (6 bases). The length of the CDR3 is 14 residues. Germline CDR1 MRHNA, CDR2 SNTAGT. Trimming shortened V by 8 bases and J by 5 bases, and 19 bases separated the two germline ends.

The chain recombines TRBV7-9 with TRBJ2-7; TRBD1 might be the D (6 bases). Germline CDR1 reads SEHNR; CDR2 reads FQNEAQ (reference sequence). This CDR3 has 14 residues. Trimming stripped 5 bases from V and 3 bases from J, with 14 bases between. This CDR3 reads CASSDRLWGYEQYF. The CDR3 bases are TGTGCCAGCAGCGACAGGTTGTGGGGCTACGAGCAGTACTTC.

This chain joins TRBV13 and TRBJ2-2, with 10 bases that match TRBD2. CDR1 and CDR2 (germline): PRHDT, FYEKMQ (reference sequence). The trim removed 5 bases at V and 3 bases at J, leaving 9 bases unmatched. CDR3 length equals 17 residues. DNA for the CDR3: TGTGCCAGCAGCATCCGCCTAGCGGGAGCACACACCGGGGAGCTGTTTTTT. Translation: CASSIRLAGAHTGELFF.

This chain uses TRBV2 with TRBJ2-7, with 13 bases lining up with TRBD2. Looked up from germline, CDR1 is SNHLY and CDR2 is FYNNEI. CDR3 size: 15 residues. Germline trimming cut 3 bases from V and 2 bases from J; bases unmatched to any gene: 1. The CDR3 loop is CASSEGLAGTYEQYF. Here the CDR3 DNA reads TGTGCCAGCAGTGAGGGACTAGCGGGAACCTACGAGCAGTACTTC.

V usage is TRBV9 and J usage is TRBJ2-3; D is ambiguous. Trimming left V 7 bases short and J 0 bases short, with 3 bases between. The germline CDR1 and CDR2 sequences are SGDLS and YYNGEE. The CDR3 is made up of 11 amino acids. The CDR3 DNA reads TGTGCCAGCCTCAGCACAGATACGCAGTATTTT. Protein product: CASLSTDTQYF. Looking up the rest from reference TRBV9 and TRBJ2-3 gives the full variable domain: DSGVTQTPKHLITATGQRVTLRCSPRSGDLSVYWYQQSLDQGLQFLIQYYNGEERAKGNILERFSAQQFPDLHSELNLSSLELGDSALYFCASLSTDTQYFGPGTRLTVL.

The rearrangement uses TRBV5-1 and TRBJ2-5, with 9 bases identical to TRBD1. The V and J ends lost 4 bases and 5 bases, in that order; junction bases with no gene match: 3. CDR3 length equals 13 residues. CDR1 is SGHRS and CDR2 is YFSETQ in the germline V gene. The CDR3 bases are TGCGCCAGCAGCACGGGACAGGGCGAGACCCAGTACTTC. This codes for CASSTGQGETQYF.

The V gene is TRBV7-2, the J gene TRBJ1-3; D might be TRBD1 (5 bases). CDR1 is SGHTA and CDR2 is FQGNSA in the germline V gene. The CDR3 runs 15 residues. Between the trimmed V and J ends, which lost 1 base and 0 bases, there was a span of 7 bases. In nucleotides, the CDR3 is TGTGCCAGCAGCTTAGGGACAATCTCTGGAAACACCATATATTTT. This encodes CASSLGTISGNTIYF.

This chain uses TRBV28 with TRBJ2-7; 8 bases line up with TRBD2. Germline CDR1 MDHEN, CDR2 SYDVKM. The CDR3 is 15 residues long. The junction had 6 bases not matched to a gene; V was cut back by 2 bases and J by 3 bases. The CDR3: CASSLESGRGYEQYF. The CDR3 bases are TGTGCCAGCAGTTTAGAAAGCGGGAGAGGCTACGAGCAGTACTTC.

The rearrangement links TRBV9 to TRBJ1-4; D possibly corresponds to TRBD1 (5 bases). Deletions cut 0 bases from V and 5 bases from J, with 11 bases between. Germline values: CDR1 SGDLS, CDR2 YYNGEE. The CDR3 spans 15 residues. CDR3: CASSVVGGANEKLFF. The CDR3 DNA reads TGTGCCAGCAGCGTAGTCGGGGGAGCGAATGAAAAACTGTTTTTT.

This clone was picked up one time. The rearrangement uses TRBV5-1 and TRBJ2-5, with 7 bases matching TRBD1. V lost 3 bases to trimming and J lost 1 base; unmatched junction nucleotides: 3. CDR3 length: 14 residues. Germline V gene lookup returns CDR1 SGHRS and CDR2 YFSETQ. CDR3 nucleotides: TGCGCCAGCAGCTCAAGGGACAGCCAAGAGACCCAGTACTTC. This gives the protein CASSSRDSQETQYF.

The chain is built from TRBV5-1 and TRBJ2-1; TRBD2 matches at 8 bases. CDR1 is SGHRS, CDR2 YFSETQ, per germline. The CDR3 contains 14 residues. V dropped 5 bases and J dropped 0; count of bases not matched to a gene: 1. CDR3 region: CASRGLGSYNEQFF. CDR3 nucleotide sequence: TGCGCCAGCAGGGGACTAGGCTCCTACAATGAGCAGTTCTTC.

This sequence joins TRBV27 and TRBJ2-7; possibly TRBD2 for D (7 bases). This CDR3 is 15 amino acids long. The ends were cut back, 5 bases at V and 6 bases at J, with 20 bases in the middle. Germline-derived CDR1 and CDR2 are MNHEY and SMNVEV (reference sequence). The CDR3 region is CASSPVGGVMGEQYF. As DNA, the CDR3 is TGTGCCAGCAGTCCCGTAGGGGGGGTTATGGGCGAGCAGTACTTC.

The chain links TRBV7-9 to TRBJ2-5, with D perhaps matching TRBD1 (5 bases). CDR3 length: 13 amino acids. Germline CDR1 and CDR2: SEHNR and FQNEAQ (reference sequence). Trimming removed 5 bases from V and 5 bases from J, with 12 bases in between. CDR3 in amino acids: CASSQMQGETQYF. CDR3 nucleotides: TGTGCCAGCAGCCAGATGCAGGGTGAGACCCAGTACTTC.

The chain combines TRBV12-1 with TRBJ2-7; the table's D gene call, TRBD2, was not cross checked with the DNA. TRBV12-1 has pseudogene status. This CDR3 has 17 residues. This CDR3 is CASSFASGWASVGEQYF. DNA of the CDR3: TGTGCCAGCAGCTTTGCTTCGGGTTGGGCTAGCGTGGGCGAGCAGTACTTC.

V gene TRBV5-1 combines with J gene TRBJ2-3; weak D call: TRBD1 (5 bases). With 5 bases removed from V and 3 bases from J, the gap between germline ends came to 7 bases. CDR3 length: 12 residues. Germline CDR1 SGHRS, CDR2 YFSETQ. The CDR3, as DNA: TGCGCCAGCAGAGACAGTACAGATACGCAGTATTTT. Its translation is CASRDSTDTQYF.

This clone occurred once. The rearrangement uses TRBV5-4 and TRBJ1-5; the match to TRBD1 covers 8 bases. The CDR3 is made up of 17 amino acids. Unmatched junction bases numbered 12, after V lost 4 bases and J lost 3 bases. Germline V gene lookup returns CDR1 SGHNT and CDR2 YYREEE (reference sequence). CDR3 DNA: TGTGCCAGCAGCCCCTACAGGGGGGGTCAGGTCAATCAGCCCCAGCATTTT. Translated, it gives CASSPYRGGQVNQPQHF.